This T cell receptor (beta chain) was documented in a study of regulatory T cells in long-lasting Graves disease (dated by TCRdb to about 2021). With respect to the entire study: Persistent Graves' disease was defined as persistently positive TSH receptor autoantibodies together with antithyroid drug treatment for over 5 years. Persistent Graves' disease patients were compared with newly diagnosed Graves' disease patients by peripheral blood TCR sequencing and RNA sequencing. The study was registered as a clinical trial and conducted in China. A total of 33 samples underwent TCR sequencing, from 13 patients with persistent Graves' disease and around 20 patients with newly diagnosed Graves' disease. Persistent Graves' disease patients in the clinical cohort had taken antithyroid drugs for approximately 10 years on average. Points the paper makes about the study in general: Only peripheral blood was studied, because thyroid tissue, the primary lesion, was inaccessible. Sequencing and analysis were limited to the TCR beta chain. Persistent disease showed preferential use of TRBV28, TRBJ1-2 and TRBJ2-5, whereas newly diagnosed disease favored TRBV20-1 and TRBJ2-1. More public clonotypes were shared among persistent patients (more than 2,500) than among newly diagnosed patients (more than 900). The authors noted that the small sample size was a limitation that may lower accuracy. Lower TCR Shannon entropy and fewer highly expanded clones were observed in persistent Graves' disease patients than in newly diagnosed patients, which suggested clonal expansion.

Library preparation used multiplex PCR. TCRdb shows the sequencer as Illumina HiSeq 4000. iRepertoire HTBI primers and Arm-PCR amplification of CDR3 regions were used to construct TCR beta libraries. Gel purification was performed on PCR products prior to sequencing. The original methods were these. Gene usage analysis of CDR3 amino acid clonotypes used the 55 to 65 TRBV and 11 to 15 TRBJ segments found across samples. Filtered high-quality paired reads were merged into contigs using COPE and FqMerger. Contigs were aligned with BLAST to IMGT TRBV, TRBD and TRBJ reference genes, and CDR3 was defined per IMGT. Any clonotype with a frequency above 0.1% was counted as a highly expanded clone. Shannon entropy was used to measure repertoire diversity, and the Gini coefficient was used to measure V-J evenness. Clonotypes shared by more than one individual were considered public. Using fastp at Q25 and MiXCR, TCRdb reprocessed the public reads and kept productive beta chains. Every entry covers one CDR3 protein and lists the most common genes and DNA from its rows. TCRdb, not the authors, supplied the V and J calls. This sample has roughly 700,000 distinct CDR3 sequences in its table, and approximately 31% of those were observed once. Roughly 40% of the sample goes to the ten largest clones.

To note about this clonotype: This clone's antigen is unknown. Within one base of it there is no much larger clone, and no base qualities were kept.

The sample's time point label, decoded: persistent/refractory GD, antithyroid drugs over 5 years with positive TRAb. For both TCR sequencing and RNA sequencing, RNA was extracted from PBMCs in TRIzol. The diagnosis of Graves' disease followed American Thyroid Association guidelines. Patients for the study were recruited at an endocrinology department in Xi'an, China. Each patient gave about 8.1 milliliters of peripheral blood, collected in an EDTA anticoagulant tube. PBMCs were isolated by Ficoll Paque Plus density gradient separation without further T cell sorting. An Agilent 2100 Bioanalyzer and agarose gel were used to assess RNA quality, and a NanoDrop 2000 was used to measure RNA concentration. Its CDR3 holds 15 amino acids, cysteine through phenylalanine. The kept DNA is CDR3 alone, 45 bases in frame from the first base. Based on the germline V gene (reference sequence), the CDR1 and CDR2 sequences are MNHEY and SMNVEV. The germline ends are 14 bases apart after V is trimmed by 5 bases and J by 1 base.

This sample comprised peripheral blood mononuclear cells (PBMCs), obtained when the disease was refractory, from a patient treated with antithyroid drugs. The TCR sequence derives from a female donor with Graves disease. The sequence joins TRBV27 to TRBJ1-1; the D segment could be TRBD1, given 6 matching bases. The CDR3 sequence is CASSTRTVSNTEAFF. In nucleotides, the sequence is TGTGCCAGCAGTACACGGACAGTTTCGAACACTGAAGCTTTCTTT.